This entry lists 18 T cell receptor beta chains sequenced from one sample in a study of Graves' ophthalmopathy and Graves' hyperthyroidism. RNA transcripts were the source from which TCR beta CDR3 regions were amplified. First-round RT-PCR employed HTBI primers, with a second-round multiplex PCR after it. Each CDR3 protein is one row after TCRdb ran MiXCR on the multiplex PCR reads. The sample has 1 million to 1.3 million distinct CDR3 sequences; about 38% are singletons. The sample taken for sequencing was peripheral blood or thyroid tissue (not recorded which). Receptor source: an adult man with Graves' hyperthyroidism.

This clonotype was seen only a few times. A much larger clone lies a single base off, so this may be a read error. CDR3 DNA: TGTGCCAGCAGCCGAGCCGGGACAGGATCTGGGGATCAGCCCCAGCATTTT. This gives the protein CASSRAGTGSGDQPQHF. The V call is TRBV29-1, the J call TRBJ1-5, with TRBD1 identical over 8 bases. This CDR3 is 17 amino acids long. Germline CDR1 SQVTM, CDR2 ANQGSEA.

There are many counts of this clonotype. This rearrangement joins TRBV11-2 to TRBJ1-1; D remains unclear. The CDR3 spans 15 residues. Germline values: CDR1 SGHAT, CDR2 FQNNGV. The V end was cut by 3 bases, the J end by 3 bases, with 14 bases between. The CDR3 DNA is TGTGCCAGCAGCTTCCGGCAGGTTCTACACACTGAAGCTTTCTTT. Its protein is CASSFRQVLHTEAFF.

This clonotype occurred once. The chain employs TRBV19 and TRBJ1-4, with D maybe TRBD1 (5 bases). V shed 3 bases and J shed 6 bases, with 11 bases lying between them. Germline values: CDR1 LNHDA, CDR2 SQIVND (reference sequence). The CDR3 runs 14 residues. CDR3 nucleotide sequence: TGTGCCAGTAGTATGGGGCAGGGTGATGAAAAACTGTTTTTT. Protein product: CASSMGQGDEKLFF.

This clonotype has only a few counts. V is TRBV5-6 and J is TRBJ1-5; TRBD1 might be the D (6 bases). Germline-derived CDR1 and CDR2 are SGHDT and YYEEEE. The CDR3 runs to 14 residues. Deletions cut 0 bases from V and 8 bases from J, with 12 bases between. CDR3 residues: CASSLAGAREPQHF. CDR3 nucleotides: TGTGCCAGCAGCTTGGCGGGGGCACGAGAGCCCCAGCATTTT.

The sample holds a few counts of this clonotype. A much larger clone sits a single nucleotide away, making a read error possible. Lacking the conserved final phenylalanine or tryptophan, this CDR3 likely reflects a read error. This chain connects TRBV7-9 to TRBJ1-5, with 7 bases identical to TRBD1. V was pared by 8 bases and J by 3 bases, with 4 bases of the junction left unmatched. The CDR3 is 13 residues long. Germline CDR1 is SEHNR and CDR2 is FQNEAQ (reference sequence). The CDR3 loop is CASGDSFNQPQHL. As DNA, the CDR3 is TGTGCCAGCGGGGACAGTTTCAATCAGCCCCAGCATCTT.

This clonotype was observed a few times. The V call is TRBV14, the J call TRBJ1-6, with D unresolved. The CDR3 runs to 14 residues. The germline V gene has CDR1 SGHDN and CDR2 FVKESK. Trimming pared 0 bases from V and 10 bases from J, leaving 10 bases between. DNA of the CDR3: TGTGCCAGCAGCCAAGATAACTGGTTCTCACCCCTCCACTTT. As protein: CASSQDNWFSPLHF.

The V gene is TRBV9, the J gene TRBJ1-2; 9 nucleotides align to TRBD1. Trimming cost V 5 bases and J 4 bases; bases outside gene matches: 12. The CDR3 consists of 16 residues. Germline V CDR1 and CDR2: SGDLS, YYNGEE. CDR3 in amino acids: CASSYLAGTGTYGYTF. CDR3 in DNA: TGTGCCAGCAGTTACCTCGCCGGGACAGGGACCTATGGCTACACCTTC.

This chain uses TRBV6-5 with TRBJ2-7, with TRBD2 matching over 7 bases. CDR1 and CDR2 (germline): MNHEY, SVGAGI. Trimming took 0 bases from V and 13 from J; bases not matched to a gene: 18. CDR3 length equals 16 residues. The CDR3 DNA is TGTGCCAGCAGTTACTCGGCAACAAACCCCCGTAGCGGGCATTACTTC. This gives the protein CASSYSATNPRSGHYF.

This clonotype occurred once. The chain recombines TRBV19 with TRBJ1-4; TRBD1 matches 8 bases. Germline-derived CDR1 and CDR2 are LNHDA and SQIVND (reference sequence). The CDR3 runs to 15 residues. Trimming took 4 bases from V and 7 from J; bases not matched to a gene: 8. The CDR3 nucleotides read TGTGCCAGTAGTAGACGACAGGGGTTTGTTGAAAAACTGTTTTTT. Translated: CASSRRQGFVEKLFF.

This clonotype was seen at least ten times. This chain joins TRBV7-8 and TRBJ2-5; 8 bases fit TRBD1. The CDR3 consists of 13 residues. J lost 5 bases, V lost 5 bases, and 4 bases had no gene match. Germline CDR1 is SGHVS and CDR2 is FQNEAQ. The CDR3 is CASSTDRAETQYF. The CDR3, as DNA: TGTGCCAGCAGCACGGACAGGGCTGAGACCCAGTACTTC.

The V gene is TRBV25-1, the J gene TRBJ2-5; D is possibly TRBD2 (6 bases). V gave up 6 bases and J gave up 5 bases, with 22 bases separating them. This CDR3 is built from 16 residues. Germline CDR1 reads MGHDK; CDR2 reads SYGVNS. CDR3 coding DNA: TGTGCCAGCAGCTTAGACCTCGGAAGCCGGGGGGAGACCCAGTACTTC. Translating gives CASSLDLGSRGETQYF. The complete variable domain, with remaining parts taken from reference TRBV25-1 and TRBJ2-5, reads EADIYQTPRYLVIGTGKKITLECSQTMGHDKMYWYQQDPGMELHLIHYSYGVNSTEKGDLSSESTVSRIRTEHFPLTLESARPSHTSQYLCASSLDLGSRGETQYFGPGTRLLVL.

This sequence joins TRBV6-5 and TRBJ1-1, with 8 bases fitting TRBD1. V gave up 6 bases and J gave up 4 bases; unmatched junction bases: 16. Germline CDR1 MNHEY, CDR2 SVGAGI. The CDR3 has 17 amino acids. The CDR3 region has the DNA TGTGCCAGCAGACGAGATCCGGGACAGGCTGGTTTCACTGAAGCTTTCTTT. The encoded protein is CASRRDPGQAGFTEAFF.

This clonotype was picked up one time. The rearrangement joins TRBV20-1 to TRBJ2-5; 15 nucleotides line up with TRBD2. CDR3 size: 15 residues. CDR1 and CDR2 (germline): DFQATT, SNEGSKA (reference sequence). The trim removed 6 bases at V and 1 base at J, leaving 3 bases unmatched. The CDR3 sequence is CSARTSGGAQETQYF. The CDR3 nucleotides read TGCAGTGCCCGGACTAGCGGGGGGGCCCAAGAGACCCAGTACTTC.

Many counts were recorded for this clonotype. This chain joins TRBV11-2 and TRBJ2-7, with 7 positions matching TRBD2. CDR1 is SGHAT and CDR2 is FQNNGV in the germline V gene. Trimming took 5 bases from V and 12 from J; bases not matched to a gene: 7. The CDR3 is 11 amino acids. CDR3 region: CASSGDGTTYF. Written as DNA, the CDR3 is TGTGCCAGCAGCGGAGATGGGACTACGTACTTC.

This chain joins TRBV25-1 and TRBJ2-5, with a possible D match to TRBD1 (6 bases). In germline, CDR1 is MGHDK, CDR2 SYGVNS. The CDR3 spans 11 residues. Trimming left V 11 bases short and J 4 bases short, with 11 bases between. The CDR3 DNA reads TGTGCCTACAGGGTCGGAGAGACCCAGTACTTC. Its protein is CAYRVGETQYF.

A few counts support this clonotype. The chain links TRBV10-3 to TRBJ2-5; the D gene is possibly TRBD1 (5 bases). Per germline, CDR1 ENHRY and CDR2 SYGVKD. Deletions cut 5 bases from V and 2 bases from J, with 12 bases between. The CDR3 consists of 14 residues. CDR3 residues: CAISYRQFQETQYF. CDR3 DNA sequence: TGTGCCATCAGTTACCGACAGTTTCAAGAGACCCAGTACTTC.

This clonotype was recorded at least ten times. This rearrangement joins TRBV15 to TRBJ1-5, with unresolved D. This CDR3 contains 16 residues. The germline V gene encodes CDR1 LNHNV and CDR2 YYDKDF (reference sequence). V was cut by 0 bases and J by 1 base, with 10 bases left in between. The CDR3 DNA reads TGTGCCACCAGCAGAGATAGAACAGCCAGCAATCAGCCCCAGCATTTT. Translating it yields CATSRDRTASNQPQHF. The complete variable domain, with remaining parts taken from reference TRBV15 and TRBJ1-5, reads DAMVIQNPRYQVTQFGKPVTLSCSQTLNHNVMYWYQQKSSQAPKLLFHYYDKDFNNEADTPDNFQSRRPNTSFCFLDIRSPGLGDTAMYLCATSRDRTASNQPQHFGDGTRLSIL.

This clonotype was recorded at least ten times. The chain is built from TRBV24-1 and TRBJ2-2; a weak D match, TRBD1 (6 bases). V was pared by 0 bases and J by 2 bases, with 9 bases between. CDR3 length: 16 amino acids. Germline loops: CDR1 KGHDR, CDR2 SFDVKD. The CDR3 sequence is CATSDLSGVNTGELFF. As DNA, the CDR3 is TGTGCCACCAGTGATTTGTCAGGGGTTAACACCGGGGAGCTGTTTTTT.